This TCR beta chain was sequenced for a study of blood T cell repertoires in COVID-19. Study at large: Sites in the United States, Italy and Spain provided acute and convalescent COVID-19 samples. In each case, the material was cDNA or gDNA derived from T cells, B-cell-depleted T cells, or PBMCs.

Germline loops: CDR1 SGHRS, CDR2 YFSETQ. This CDR3 contains 14 residues. Between the trimmed V and J ends, which lost 2 bases and 7 bases, there was a span of 16 bases. This clone was recorded only once. Methods used by the authors: By means of reference gene primer amplification, nucleated cell counts were estimated. Only in-frame clones appear in the TCRdb table, and some are missing; sequencing was by immunoSEQ multiplex PCR. From that table come the V and J calls and clone size; the DNA was used to work out D and trimming. The repertoire consists of over 200,000 clones, with approximately 84% occurring once and the leading ten covering 1.9%.

The sequencing sample was made of peripheral blood. The rearrangement joins TRBV5-1 to TRBJ2-7, with D possibly matching TRBD1 (6 bases). The sequence came from a man aged 40-49 years with active or convalescent COVID-19. The CDR3 DNA is TGCGCCAGCAGCTTCAGATCGGACAGAGATGAGCAGTACTTC. Encoded protein: CASSFRSDRDEQYF.